This note documents a single T cell receptor (beta chain) sequence. This clonotype was observed many times. Its cognate antigen has yet to be identified. Per-nucleotide qualities are absent, and no much larger clonotype sits a single base away. This record comes from a study of human T cells and chemical hapten exposure (dated by TCRdb to the early 2020s). For context, the study as a whole: For sensitization, 2% DPC in acetone was applied to a 2 cm by 2 cm area of upper inner arm skin. Weekly therapeutic DPC doses were additionally applied to the scalp of patients throughout the approximately 24-week study period. Patch testing on the upper back used Finn chambers containing 0.01% DPC, with scoring done after 6 days according to International Contact Dermatitis Research Group standards. The patient cohort, mostly female, included alopecia areata with under or over 50% scalp involvement, alopecia totalis and alopecia universalis. Libraries were pooled for sequencing, and variation in per-sample TCR yields was attributed mainly to small differences in library volumes within the pool. The study tracked peripheral blood TCR repertoire changes in vivo during primary and secondary sensitization to the hapten diphenylcyclopropenone (DPC) in alopecia patients. Blood samples were taken from patients before sensitization (week 0) and at 2, 6 and about 24 weeks after DPC sensitization. For TCR sequencing, blood came from about 28 alopecia patients at anywhere from one to four time points (pre-sensitization, 2, 6 and 24 weeks). From each blood RNA sample, both TCR alpha and TCR beta chains were sequenced.

From the germline V gene, CDR1 is MNHEY and CDR2 is SVGEGT. The junction carries 9 bases between V and J, which are trimmed by 6 bases and 1 base respectively. The CDR3 sequence holds 13 residues, the cysteine and phenylalanine included. This entry keeps only the CDR3 DNA: 39 bases, framed from base 1. Overall study outcomes, separate from this receptor: Because every patient had alopecia, a presumed autoimmune disease, the patients' immune response might differ from that of healthy individuals. DPC sensitization did not change how many TCRs were above 1 in 1000 frequency, and no evidence was found of alterations in global repertoire structure. A positive correlation was found between the number of PT1 expanded TCRs and patch test score, with significance reached at thresholds 8, 16 and 32 but not 4. Compared with pre-sensitization or healthy control sets, expanded TCRs formed significantly more large CDR3 similarity clusters, which is consistent with antigen-driven responses. Repeated subsampling changed both the strength of the expansion versus patch-test correlation and the threshold at which the correlation became significant.

Library preparation was by RACE. Instrument on record: NextSeq 500. During library preparation, unique molecular identifiers were attached to individual cDNA molecules so that TCRs could be counted quantitatively and reproducibly. The study's processing was this. Samples had a median of about 90,000 TCRs, with a range from 23,224 to 690,600. The Decombinator software suite was used to annotate V, J and CDR3 in the TCR reads. For PS versus PT1 abundance plots, all samples were subsampled to the same number of TCRs (28,000). Expanded TCRs were defined as absent before sensitization and observed at least eight times at the 2-week time point. Clones were called with MiXCR by TCRdb after fastp trimmed the public reads at Q25, and only in-frame beta chains were retained. Rows matching on CDR3 protein sequence are summarized as one entry with the most common DNA and genes. The V and J calls shown here were made by TCRdb, not taken from the authors' results. In this sample the table shows under 50,000 distinct CDR3 sequences, over 7.5% of which occur a single time. Together, the top ten hold approximately 26% of the sample.

The sample's time point label is to be understood as: patch test 3, about 24 weeks after DPC sensitization. The treatment or condition tag for this specimen amounts to: therapeutic diphenylcyclopropenone sensitization with weekly scalp DPC. Total RNA was extracted from unfractionated whole blood collected in Tempus Blood RNA tubes. At every patch-test visit, the blood draw took place before the patch test was put on. To be eligible, patients had to be aged 18 to 70, diagnosed with alopecia and judged suitable for DPC therapy, while pregnant patients were excluded. Sequences were derived from whole blood, sampled in connection with sensitization to the hapten diphenylcyclopropenone (DPC). The chain is assembled from TRBV6-2 or TRBV6-3 and TRBJ2-5; the D gene identity is not certain. The sequence was collected from a man between 45 and 60 years old with alopecia areata. Some clones in this sample may be carry-over from other donors' samples. In nucleotides, the sequence is TGTGCCAGCAGCCGCTGGCCCCAAGAGACCCAGTACTTC. Translated, this is CASSRWPQETQYF.